These 11 T cell receptor beta chains came from one sample sequenced in a study of blood T cell repertoires in COVID-19. Sequenced by immunoSEQ multiplex PCR; TCRdb stores in-frame clones only, minus some. The sample includes fewer than 250,000 clones, about 82% of them seen just once. Material: peripheral blood. The receptors derive from a woman of 80 years or more with COVID-19, enrolled during active disease.

V usage is TRBV12-3 or TRBV12-4 and J usage is TRBJ1-5; maybe TRBD1 (6 bases). The CDR3 has 13 amino acids. Trimming left V 8 bases short and J 3 bases short, with 11 bases between. The CDR3 here is CASLGGPNQPQHF. CDR3 sequence (DNA): TGTGCCAGCCTGGGGGGGCCCAATCAGCCCCAGCATTTT.

The rearrangement joins TRBV7-2 to TRBJ2-7; TRBD1 aligns across 8 bases. J gave up 5 bases and V 5 bases, and 8 bases lay outside the gene matches. This CDR3 is built from 14 residues. In germline, CDR1 is SGHTA, CDR2 FQGNSA. CDR3 loop: CASSRGQVPDEQYF. The CDR3 DNA sequence: TGTGCCAGCAGCAGGGGACAGGTCCCCGACGAGCAGTACTTC.

This chain joins TRBV2 and TRBJ1-2; 8 bases line up with TRBD1. After removal of 6 bases from V and 7 bases from J, the junction contained 7 bases not matched to a gene. Germline CDR1 is SNHLY and CDR2 is FYNNEI. CDR3 length: 13 residues. The CDR3 loop reads CASSLSGTGGYTF. The CDR3 region has the DNA TGTGCCAGCAGCCTATCCGGGACAGGTGGCTACACCTTC.

This chain joins TRBV27 and TRBJ1-2; 12 bases align to TRBD1. V trimming: 5 bases; J trimming: 4 bases; junction bases outside the gene matches: 8. CDR1 is MNHEY, CDR2 SMNVEV, per germline (reference sequence). The CDR3 is 16 residues long. The CDR3 DNA sequence: TGTGCCAGCAGTAGCACCGGGACAGGGGGCTTCTATGGCTACACCTTC. Encoded protein: CASSSTGTGGFYGYTF.

This rearrangement joins TRBV27 to TRBJ1-3; TRBD1 might be the D (6 bases). This CDR3 is built from 20 residues. V lost 4 bases to trimming and J lost 0 bases, with 25 bases between them. Germline V gene sequence: CDR1 MNHEY, CDR2 SMNVEV (reference sequence). CDR3 loop: CASSSSYFRGGHSSGNTIYF. DNA of the CDR3: TGTGCCAGCAGTTCCTCATATTTTCGTGGGGGCCATAGCTCTGGAAACACCATATATTTT.

The chain is built from TRBV7-8 and TRBJ1-2; D ambiguous. Trimming left V 1 base short and J 8 bases short, with 14 bases between. CDR1 is SGHVS, CDR2 FQNEAQ, per germline. This CDR3 contains 14 residues. The CDR3 reads CASSLGGWETGYTF. The CDR3 nucleotides are TGTGCCAGCAGCTTAGGTGGATGGGAGACGGGCTACACCTTC. Full variable domain (outside the CDR3, taken from reference TRBV7-8 and TRBJ1-2): GAGVSQSPRYKVAKRGQDVALRCDPISGHVSLFWYQQALGQGPEFLTYFQNEAQLDKSGLPSDRFFAERPEGSVSTLKIQRTQQEDSAVYLCASSLGGWETGYTFGSGTRLTVV.

The chain joins TRBV19 to TRBJ1-5, with D possibly TRBD1 on 5 matching bases. Germline V gene data show CDR1 as LNHDA and CDR2 as SQIVND (reference sequence). The V end lost 10 bases, the J end lost 2 bases, and 12 bases lay between the germline ends. CDR3 length: 13 amino acids. CDR3 loop: CATSRDRNQPQHF. The DNA of the CDR3 is TGTGCCACCTCCAGGGATCGCAATCAGCCCCAGCATTTT.

This chain joins TRBV27 and TRBJ2-2; 7 bases are a match to TRBD1. This CDR3 comprises 16 residues. From germline, CDR1 is MNHEY and CDR2 SMNVEV (reference sequence). V dropped 4 bases and J dropped 5; count of bases not matched to a gene: 10. The CDR3 nucleotides read TGTGCCAGCAGTTCTTCAGGGGGAAGGGGGACCGGGGAGCTGTTTTTT. This translates into CASSSSGGRGTGELFF.

The CDR3 nucleotides read TGCGCCAGCAGCCTTAACGCGGATACGCAGTATTTT. It codes for CASSLNADTQYF. This chain connects TRBV5-1 to TRBJ2-3; D is unresolved. The CDR3 contains 12 residues. Germline V gene data show CDR1 as SGHRS and CDR2 as YFSETQ. V was trimmed by 4 bases and J by 6 bases, leaving 9 bases between them.

The chain joins TRBV3-1 (or the pseudogene TRBV3-2) to TRBJ1-2, with D hard to call. V was cut by 4 bases and J by 7 bases, with 13 bases left in between. Per the germline V gene, CDR1 is LGHDT and CDR2 is YNNKEL (reference sequence). The CDR3 loop spans 13 amino acids. The CDR3 sequence is CASSLSWSSGYTF. For the CDR3, the DNA is TGTGCCAGCAGCCTAAGTTGGTCCAGTGGCTACACCTTC.

The rearrangement uses TRBV28 and TRBJ2-1, with 12 bases matching TRBD2. Germline-derived CDR1 and CDR2 are MDHEN and SYDVKM. With 6 bases clipped from V and 10 bases from J, the junction kept 7 bases outside the gene matches. The CDR3 runs 14 residues. Here the CDR3 reads CASSITSGGREQFF. In DNA form, the CDR3 reads TGTGCCAGCAGCATAACTAGCGGGGGGCGGGAGCAGTTCTTC.